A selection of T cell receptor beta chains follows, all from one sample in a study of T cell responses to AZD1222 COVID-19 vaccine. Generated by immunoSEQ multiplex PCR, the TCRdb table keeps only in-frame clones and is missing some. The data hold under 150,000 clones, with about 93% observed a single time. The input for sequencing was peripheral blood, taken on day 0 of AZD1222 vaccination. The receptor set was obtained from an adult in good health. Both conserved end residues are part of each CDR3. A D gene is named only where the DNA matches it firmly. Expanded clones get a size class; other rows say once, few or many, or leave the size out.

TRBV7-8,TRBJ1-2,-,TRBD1,CASTLALQGANGYTF,TGTGCCAGCACCCTAGCCCTACAGGGGGCGAACGGCTACACCTTC
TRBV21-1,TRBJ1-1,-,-,CASSKERGLTTEAFF,TGTGCCAGCAGCAAAGAGAGAGGGTTGACCACTGAAGCTTTCTTT
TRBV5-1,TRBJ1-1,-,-,CASGTDTEAFF,TGCGCCAGCGGGACGGACACTGAAGCTTTCTTT
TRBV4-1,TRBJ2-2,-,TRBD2,CASSHPSGGANTGELFF,TGCGCCAGCAGCCACCCTAGCGGGGGGGCGAACACCGGGGAGCTGTTTTTT
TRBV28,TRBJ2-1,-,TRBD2,CASGPGTSAYNEQFF,TGTGCCAGCGGTCCGGGGACTAGCGCCTACAATGAGCAGTTCTTC
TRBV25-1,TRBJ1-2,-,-,CASSEQGLYGYTF,TGTGCCAGCAGTGAACAGGGACTTTATGGCTACACCTTC
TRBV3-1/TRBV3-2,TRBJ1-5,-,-,CASSPIYSNQPQHF,TGTGCCAGCAGCCCTATATATAGCAATCAGCCCCAGCATTTT
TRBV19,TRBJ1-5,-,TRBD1,CASSRDRDQPQHF,TGTGCCAGTAGTAGAGACAGGGATCAGCCCCAGCATTTT
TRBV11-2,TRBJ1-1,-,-,CASRKTGGLGTEAFF,TGTGCCAGCAGAAAAACCGGGGGTCTGGGCACTGAAGCTTTCTTT
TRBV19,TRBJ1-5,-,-,CASSLGAFQGESNQPQHF,TGTGCCAGTAGTTTGGGGGCCTTCCAGGGAGAGAGCAATCAGCCCCAGCATTTT
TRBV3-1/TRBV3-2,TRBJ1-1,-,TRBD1,CASSQTGALTEAFF,TGTGCCAGCAGCCAGACAGGGGCTTTGACTGAAGCTTTCTTT
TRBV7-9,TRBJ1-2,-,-,CASSLEGGYTF,TGTGCCAGCAGCTTGGAAGGGGGCTACACCTTC
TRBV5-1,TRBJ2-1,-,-,CASSLAQTGDEQFF,TGCGCCAGCAGCTTGGCCCAGACTGGCGATGAGCAGTTCTTC
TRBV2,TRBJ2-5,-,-,CASSVADNQETQYF,TGTGCCAGCAGTGTTGCGGATAACCAAGAGACCCAGTACTTC
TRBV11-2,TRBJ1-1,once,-,CASSLARSGEAFF,TGTGCCAGCAGCTTAGCCCGTTCGGGTGAAGCTTTCTTT
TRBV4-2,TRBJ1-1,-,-,CASSQGFRKNTEAFF,TGTGCCAGCAGCCAAGGGTTTCGAAAGAACACTGAAGCTTTCTTT
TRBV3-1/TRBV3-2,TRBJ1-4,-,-,CASNRRANEKLFF,TGTGCCAGCAACCGCAGGGCAAATGAAAAACTGTTTTTT
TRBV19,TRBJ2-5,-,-,CASSIIGHQETQYF,TGTGCCAGTAGTATTATAGGGCATCAAGAGACCCAGTACTTC
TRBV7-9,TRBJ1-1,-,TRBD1,CASSPSRGTTKNTEAFF,TGTGCCAGCAGCCCCTCCAGGGGGACCACTAAGAACACTGAAGCTTTCTTT
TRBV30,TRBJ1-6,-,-,CAWSTSRAYNSPLHF,TGTGCCTGGAGTACCTCACGGGCCTATAATTCACCCCTCCACTTT
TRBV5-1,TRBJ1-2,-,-,CASSLADPNYGYTF,TGCGCCAGCAGCTTAGCCGACCCAAACTATGGCTACACCTTC
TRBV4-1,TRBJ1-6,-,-,CASSQVPRSSYNSPLHF,TGCGCCAGCAGCCAAGTTCCAAGGAGCTCCTATAATTCACCCCTCCACTTT
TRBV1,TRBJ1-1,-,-,CTTLLRASTTEAFF,TGCACCACCTTGCTCCGGGCCTCGACCACTGAAGCTTTCTTT
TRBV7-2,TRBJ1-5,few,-,CASSLVSAGVQPQHF,TGTGCCAGCAGCTTAGTCTCGGCAGGGGTTCAGCCCCAGCATTTT
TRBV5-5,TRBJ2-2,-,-,CASRSRTQNTGELFF,TGTGCCAGCAGGAGTCGGACGCAGAACACCGGGGAGCTGTTTTTT
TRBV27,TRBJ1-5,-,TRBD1,CASSFTQGGQPQHF,TGTGCCAGCAGTTTCACCCAGGGGGGTCAGCCCCAGCATTTT
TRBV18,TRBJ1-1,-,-,CASSPNQGITEAFF,TGTGCCAGCTCCCCGAATCAGGGTATCACTGAAGCTTTCTTT
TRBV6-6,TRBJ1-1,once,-,CASSSDSNTEAFF,TGTGCCAGCAGTTCAGACAGTAACACTGAAGCTTTCTTT
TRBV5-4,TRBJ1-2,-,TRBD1,CASRGRGPVNYGYTF,TGTGCCAGCAGGGGCAGGGGGCCCGTTAACTATGGCTACACCTTC
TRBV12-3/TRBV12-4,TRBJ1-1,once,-,CASRIRNTEAFF,TGTGCCAGCAGGATACGTAATACTGAAGCTTTCTTT
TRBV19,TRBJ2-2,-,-,CASTRPNGVGTGELFF,TGTGCCAGTACCCGCCCCAACGGGGTGGGCACCGGGGAGCTGTTTTTT
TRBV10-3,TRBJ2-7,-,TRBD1,CAISEPGGEYEQYF,TGTGCCATCAGTGAACCAGGGGGAGAGTACGAGCAGTACTTC
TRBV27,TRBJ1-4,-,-,CASSFWGEGEKLFF,TGTGCCAGCAGTTTCTGGGGTGAAGGCGAAAAACTGTTTTTT
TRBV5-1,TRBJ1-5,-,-,CASRTGDNQPQHF,TGCGCCAGCAGAACGGGGGATAATCAGCCCCAGCATTTT